Sequencing of this T cell receptor (beta chain) was carried out in a study of T cells in Graves' hyperthyroidism and ophthalmopathy (dated by TCRdb to between 2018 and 2021). Turning to the overall study: Peripheral blood was sampled at the time of initial diagnosis, prior to any treatment. A discovery cohort of roughly 100 patients, 43 with Graves' ophthalmopathy and 55 to 65 with stable Graves' hyperthyroidism, was used to find distinguishing TCR V-J signatures. Prospective prediction of ophthalmopathy was tested in an independent validation cohort consisting of some 19 hyperthyroidism patients and approximately 16 patients who later progressed to ophthalmopathy. The 100 discovery patients were randomly split 7:3 into training and test sets. In addition, the study compared T-cell repertoires in thyroid tissue and in blood from over 5 Graves' hyperthyroidism patients. After sampling, hyperthyroidism patients received methimazole starting at 30 mg daily, and ophthalmopathy patients received high-dose intravenous methylprednisolone. The paper reports TCR Vbeta CDR3 sequencing of over 120 peripheral blood samples: 43 ophthalmopathy, around 80 hyperthyroidism and some 17 progressor patients.

This clonotype was counted a few times. The antigen it recognizes is unknown. Per-nucleotide qualities are absent, and no much larger clonotype sits a single base away. The TCR beta CDR3 regions were amplified from RNA transcripts. The TCR CDR3 was subjected to a first round of RT-PCR using the HTBI primer set and the Qiagen OneStep RT-PCR kit. A second multiplex PCR round built the libraries, followed by size selection and purification. Paired-end sequencing of the libraries was performed with 100 bp reads on an Illumina HiSeq2000. As for the original processing: Raw data were processed with SOAPnuke, discarding reads with adapters, uncalled bases, mean Phred below 15, or no exact constant-primer or identifier match. High-quality paired reads were merged using COPE v1.2.5, and each unique nucleotide sequence was defined as a clonotype. Clonotypes were aligned to IMGT TRBV, TRBD and TRBJ reference segments using MiTCR v1.1. Only V-J combinations with frequency above 0.0001, covering approximately 99% of repertoires, were analysed. The TCS score was defined as F50 (clonal expansion) divided by E x V (chaos), with BLOSUM62-based TCRdist calculated between CDR3 peptides within each V-J. Welch's t-statistics and random forest reduced 500 to 650 V-J features to under 15, which were used in a naive Bayes classifier (R e1071). The public reads were quality trimmed at Q25 with fastp and then assembled into clones with MiXCR by TCRdb, keeping productive beta chains. Rows with one shared CDR3 protein collapse into an entry with the most common genes and DNA. The V and J calls shown here were made by TCRdb, not taken from the authors' results. The sample yields about 400,000 distinct CDR3 sequences; 15% were counted once. The ten largest clones add up to approximately 32% of the sample.

The paper's findings and limits, for the study overall: Sample size was not statistically predetermined, and investigators were not blinded to group allocation. Most expanded thyroid clonotypes (frequency above 0.001) were also found in blood, which suggests that blood repertoires may mirror thyroid immune responses. In validation, the model predicted progression to ophthalmopathy a median of around 6.5 months before onset, with roughly 70% sensitivity and roughly 79% specificity. A 13 V-J signature model separated ophthalmopathy from stable hyperthyroidism, with nearly 90% sensitivity and 81.08% specificity in cross-validation and 80%/75% in testing.

Stable Graves' hyperthyroidism was defined as the absence of progression to ophthalmopathy over 18 months of follow-up. Hyperthyroidism patients were newly diagnosed, had a disease duration of under 2 months, and were aged 18 to 65 years. The study excluded patients with uncontrolled infections, other autoimmune diseases, pregnancy or lactation. Diagnoses relied on clinical symptoms, serum thyroxine and TRAb, thyroid ultrasound and orbital computed tomography. PBMCs were separated from 10 ml of fresh peripheral blood using Ficoll-Paque density gradient centrifugation. Trizol reagent was used to extract total RNA, and RNA quality was then checked on an Agilent 2100 Bioanalyzer. V ends up 6 bases short and J 2 bases short, with an unmatched junction base count of 3. CDR1 and CDR2, looked up from the germline V gene, are SGHAT and FQNNGV. The CDR3 measures 14 amino acids from cysteine to phenylalanine. Just CDR3 DNA is preserved here, 42 bases in frame from base 1.

This clonotype was sampled from a woman in her 30s with Graves' hyperthyroidism. The V and J segments used are TRBV11-2 and TRBJ2-1; 8 of the junction bases match TRBD2. The sample was blood. The CDR3 amino acid sequence is: CASRMGLAYNEQFF. At the DNA level, the sequence is TGTGCCAGCAGGATGGGACTAGCCTACAATGAGCAGTTCTTC.